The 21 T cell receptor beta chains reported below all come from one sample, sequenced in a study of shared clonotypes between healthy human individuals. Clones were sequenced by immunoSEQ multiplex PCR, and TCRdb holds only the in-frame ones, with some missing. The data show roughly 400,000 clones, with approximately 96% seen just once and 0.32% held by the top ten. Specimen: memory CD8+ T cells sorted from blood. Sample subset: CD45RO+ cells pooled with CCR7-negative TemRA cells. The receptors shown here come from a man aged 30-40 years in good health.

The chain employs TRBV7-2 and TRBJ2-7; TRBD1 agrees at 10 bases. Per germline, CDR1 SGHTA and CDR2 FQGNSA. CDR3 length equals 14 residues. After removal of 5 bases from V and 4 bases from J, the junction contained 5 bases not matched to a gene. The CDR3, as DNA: TGTGCCAGCAGCCGGACAGGGGGGCTTTACGAGCAGTACTTC. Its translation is CASSRTGGLYEQYF.

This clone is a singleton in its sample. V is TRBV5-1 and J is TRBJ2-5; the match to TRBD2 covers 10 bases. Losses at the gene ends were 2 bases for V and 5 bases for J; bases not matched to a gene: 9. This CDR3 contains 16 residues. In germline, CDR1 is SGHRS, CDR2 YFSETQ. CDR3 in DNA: TGCGCCAGCAGCTTCCAGCGGGAGGGCCTAGGGGAGACCCAGTACTTC. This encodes CASSFQREGLGETQYF.

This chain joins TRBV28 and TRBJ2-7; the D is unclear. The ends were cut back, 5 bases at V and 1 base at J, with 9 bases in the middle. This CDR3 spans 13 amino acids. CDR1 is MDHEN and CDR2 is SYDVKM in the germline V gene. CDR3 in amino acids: CASSPRFSYEQYF. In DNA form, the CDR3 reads TGTGCCAGCAGTCCTAGGTTTTCCTACGAGCAGTACTTC.

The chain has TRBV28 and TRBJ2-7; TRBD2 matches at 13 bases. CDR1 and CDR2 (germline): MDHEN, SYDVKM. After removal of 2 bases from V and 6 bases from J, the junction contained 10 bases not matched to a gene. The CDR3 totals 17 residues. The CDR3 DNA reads TGTGCCAGCAGTTTAGGAGGACTAGCGGGAGTGAGAGGCGAGCAGTACTTC. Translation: CASSLGGLAGVRGEQYF. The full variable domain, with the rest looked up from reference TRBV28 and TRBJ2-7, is DVKVTQSSRYLVKRTGEKVFLECVQDMDHENMFWYRQDPGLGLRLIYFSYDVKMKEKGDIPEGYSVSREKKERFSLILESASTNQTSMYLCASSLGGLAGVRGEQYFGPGTRLTVT.

The CDR3 loop reads CASSVDSAESGEQYF. CDR3 coding DNA: TGTGCCAGCAGCGTAGATTCAGCGGAGTCAGGGGAGCAGTACTTC. This chain uses TRBV9 with TRBJ2-7; D is tentatively TRBD1 or TRBD2 (5 bases each). CDR3 length: 15 residues. V was clipped by 0 bases and J by 7 bases, with 17 bases between them. CDR1 and CDR2 from the germline V gene are SGDLS and YYNGEE.

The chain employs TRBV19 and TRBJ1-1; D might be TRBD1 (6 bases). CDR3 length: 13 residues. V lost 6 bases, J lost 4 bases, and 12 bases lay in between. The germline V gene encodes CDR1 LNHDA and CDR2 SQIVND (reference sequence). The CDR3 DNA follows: TGTGCCAGTAGCGGAAGGGGGAGCACTGAAGCTTTCTTT. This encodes CASSGRGSTEAFF.

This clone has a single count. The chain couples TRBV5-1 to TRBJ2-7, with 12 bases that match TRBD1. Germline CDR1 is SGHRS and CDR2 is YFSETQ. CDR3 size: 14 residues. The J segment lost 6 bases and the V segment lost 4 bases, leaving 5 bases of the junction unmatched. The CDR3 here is CASSPPGQGAEQYF. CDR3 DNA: TGCGCCAGCAGCCCGCCGGGACAGGGGGCCGAGCAGTACTTC. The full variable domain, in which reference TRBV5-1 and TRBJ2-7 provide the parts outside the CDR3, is KAGVTQTPRYLIKTRGQQVTLSCSPISGHRSVSWYQQTPGQGLQFLFEYFSETQRNKGNFPGRFSGRQFSNSRSEMNVSTLELGDSALYLCASSPPGQGAEQYFGPGTRLTVT.

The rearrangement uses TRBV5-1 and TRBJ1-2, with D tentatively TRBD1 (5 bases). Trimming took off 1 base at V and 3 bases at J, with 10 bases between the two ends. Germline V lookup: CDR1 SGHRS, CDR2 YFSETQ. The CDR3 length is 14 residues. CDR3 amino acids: CASSLWGEDYGYTF. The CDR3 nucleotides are TGCGCCAGCAGCTTGTGGGGCGAGGACTATGGCTACACCTTC.

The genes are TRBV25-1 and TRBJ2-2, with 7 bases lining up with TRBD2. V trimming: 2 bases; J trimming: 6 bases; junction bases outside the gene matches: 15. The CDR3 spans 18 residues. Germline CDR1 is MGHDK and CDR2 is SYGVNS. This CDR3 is CASSEIHGTTPYPGELFF. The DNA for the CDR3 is TGTGCCAGCAGTGAAATCCACGGGACTACTCCCTATCCCGGGGAGCTGTTTTTT.

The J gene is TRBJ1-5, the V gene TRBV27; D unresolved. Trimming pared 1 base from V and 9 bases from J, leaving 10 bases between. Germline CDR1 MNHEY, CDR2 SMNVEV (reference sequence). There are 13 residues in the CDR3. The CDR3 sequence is CASSLFPKGPQHF. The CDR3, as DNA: TGTGCCAGCAGTTTATTTCCTAAGGGGCCCCAGCATTTT.

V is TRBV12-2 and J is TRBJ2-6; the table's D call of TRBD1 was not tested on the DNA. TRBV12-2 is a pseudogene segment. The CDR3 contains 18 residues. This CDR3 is CASRARTGGKTGANVLTF. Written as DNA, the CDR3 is TGTGCAAGTCGCGCGAGGACAGGGGGGAAAACTGGGGCCAACGTCCTGACTTTC.

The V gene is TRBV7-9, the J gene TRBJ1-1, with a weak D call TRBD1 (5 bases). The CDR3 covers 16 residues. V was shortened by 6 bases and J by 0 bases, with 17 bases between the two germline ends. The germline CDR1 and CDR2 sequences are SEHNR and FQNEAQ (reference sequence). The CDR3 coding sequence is TGTGCCAGCAGTCTAGGGGAGATCTGGATGAACACTGAAGCTTTCTTT. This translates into CASSLGEIWMNTEAFF. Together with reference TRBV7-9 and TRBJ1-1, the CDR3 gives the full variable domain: DTGVSQNPRHKITKRGQNVTFRCDPISEHNRLYWYRQTLGQGPEFLTYFQNEAQLEKSRLLSDRFSAERPKGSFSTLEIQRTEQGDSAMYLCASSLGEIWMNTEAFFGQGTRLTVV.

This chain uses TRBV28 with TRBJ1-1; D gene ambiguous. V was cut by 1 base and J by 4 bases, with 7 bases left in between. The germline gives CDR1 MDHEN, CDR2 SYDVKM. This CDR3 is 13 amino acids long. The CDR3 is CASSLSLVTEAFF. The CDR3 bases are TGTGCCAGCAGTTTATCGTTAGTCACTGAAGCTTTCTTT.

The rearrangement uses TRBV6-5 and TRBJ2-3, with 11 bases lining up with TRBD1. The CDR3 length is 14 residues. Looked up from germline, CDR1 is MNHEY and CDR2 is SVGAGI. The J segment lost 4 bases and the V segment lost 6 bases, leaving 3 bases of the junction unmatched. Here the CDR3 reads CASSRDRGADTQYF. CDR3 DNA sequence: TGTGCCAGCAGCCGGGACAGGGGGGCAGATACGCAGTATTTT.

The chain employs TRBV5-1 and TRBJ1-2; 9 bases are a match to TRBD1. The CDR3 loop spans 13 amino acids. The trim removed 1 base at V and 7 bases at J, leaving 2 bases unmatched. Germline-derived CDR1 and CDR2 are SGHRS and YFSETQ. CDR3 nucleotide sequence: TGCGCCAGCAGCTTGAGACAGGGGGGTGGCTACACCTTC. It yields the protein CASSLRQGGGYTF.

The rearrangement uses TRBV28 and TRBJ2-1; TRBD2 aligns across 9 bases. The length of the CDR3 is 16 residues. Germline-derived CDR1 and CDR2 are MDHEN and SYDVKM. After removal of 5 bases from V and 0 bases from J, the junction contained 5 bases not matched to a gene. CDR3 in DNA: TGTGCCAGCAGTATTAAACTAGCGGGCTCCTACAATGAGCAGTTCTTC. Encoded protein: CASSIKLAGSYNEQFF. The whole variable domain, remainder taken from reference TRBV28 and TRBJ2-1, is DVKVTQSSRYLVKRTGEKVFLECVQDMDHENMFWYRQDPGLGLRLIYFSYDVKMKEKGDIPEGYSVSREKKERFSLILESASTNQTSMYLCASSIKLAGSYNEQFFGPGTRLTVL.

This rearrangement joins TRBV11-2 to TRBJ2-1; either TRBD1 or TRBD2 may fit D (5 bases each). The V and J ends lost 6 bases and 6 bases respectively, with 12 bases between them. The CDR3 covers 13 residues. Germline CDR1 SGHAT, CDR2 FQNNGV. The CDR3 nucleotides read TGTGCCAGCAGGAGACTTGGGGGCAATGAGCAGTTCTTC. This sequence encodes CASRRLGGNEQFF. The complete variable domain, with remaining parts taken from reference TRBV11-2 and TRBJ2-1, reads EAGVAQSPRYKIIEKRQSVAFWCNPISGHATLYWYQQILGQGPKLLIQFQNNGVVDDSQLPKDRFSAERLKGVDSTLKIQPAKLEDSAVYLCASRRLGGNEQFFGPGTRLTVL.

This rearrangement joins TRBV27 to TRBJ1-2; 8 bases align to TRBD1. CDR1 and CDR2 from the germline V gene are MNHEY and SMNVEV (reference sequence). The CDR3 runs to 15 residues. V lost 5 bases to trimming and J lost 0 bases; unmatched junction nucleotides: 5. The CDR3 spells CASSDTGGPNYGYTF. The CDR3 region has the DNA TGTGCCAGCAGTGATACAGGGGGGCCTAACTATGGCTACACCTTC.

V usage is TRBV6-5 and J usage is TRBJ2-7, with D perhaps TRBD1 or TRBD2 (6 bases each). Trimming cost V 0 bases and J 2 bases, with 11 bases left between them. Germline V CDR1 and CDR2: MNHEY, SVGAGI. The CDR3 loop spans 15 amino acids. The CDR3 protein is CASSYSKRGPYEQYF. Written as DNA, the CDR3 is TGTGCCAGCAGTTACTCGAAACGGGGGCCCTACGAGCAGTACTTC.

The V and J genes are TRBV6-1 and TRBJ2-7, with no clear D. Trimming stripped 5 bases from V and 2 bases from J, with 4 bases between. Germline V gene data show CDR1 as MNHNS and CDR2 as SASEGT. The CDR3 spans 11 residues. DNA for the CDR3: TGTGCCAGCAGTCCAACCTACGAGCAGTACTTC. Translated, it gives CASSPTYEQYF.

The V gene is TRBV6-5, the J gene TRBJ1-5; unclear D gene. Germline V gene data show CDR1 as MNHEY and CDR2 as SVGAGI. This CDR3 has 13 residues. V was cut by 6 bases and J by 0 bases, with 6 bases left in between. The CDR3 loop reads CASSAFSNQPQHF. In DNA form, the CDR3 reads TGTGCCAGCAGCGCGTTTAGCAATCAGCCCCAGCATTTT.